This TCR beta chain comes out of a study of cytomegalovirus exposure and HLA in healthy donors. Study summary: The same platform was used for the 100 to 150 validation repertoires and the roughly 680 first-cohort repertoires, a later analysis reported. General observations from the study: Subsequent analysis found a tendency for first-cohort TCR clusters to co-occur within the 120 validation repertoires. The study labeled 150 or so TCR beta chains cytomegalovirus-associated.

Method: immunoSEQ multiplex PCR; TCRdb's copy keeps in-frame clones and lacks some. The sample carries around 400,000 clones, roughly 89% recorded once. The germline V gene has CDR1 SGHDT and CDR2 YYEEEE. Trimming removed 4 bases from V and 5 bases from J; junction bases left unmatched: 7. CDR3 length equals 14 residues. To note about this clone: Its target is unknown.

This chain uses TRBV5-6 with TRBJ2-7; 9 nucleotides match TRBD1. The TCR sequence derives from a young woman in good health and CMV-seronegative. Sequencing input: PBMCs. The CDR3 nucleotides are TGTGCCAGCAGCAGGACAGGGGTGGTCCACGAGCAGTACTTC. Its translation: CASSRTGVVHEQYF.